What follows are 21 T cell receptor beta chains derived from one specimen sequenced in a study of liver allograft versus peripheral blood T cells (dated by TCRdb to between 2020 and 2021). Describing the broader study: In liver transplant recipients, the study looked at T cell receptor repertoires in the peripheral blood and set them against the repertoires found within the transplanted livers.

These reads were obtained on an Illumina MiSeq. TCRdb trimmed the raw reads at Q25, called clones with MiXCR and kept productive beta chains. Every entry covers one CDR3 protein and lists the most common genes and DNA from its rows. The sample table lists 14,000 or so distinct CDR3 sequences, around 20% of them with a count of one. The top ten hold about 5.8% of the sample. Receptors were obtained from a human patient who had a liver transplant. Donor T cells from the graft may be present among the T cells after a transplant.

By proportion, this clonotype is medium-sized. The V and J genes are TRBV6-2 or TRBV6-3 and TRBJ1-2; D not resolved. Germline CDR1 reads MNHEY; CDR2 reads SVGEGT. With 6 bases removed from V and 5 bases from J, the gap between germline ends came to 10 bases. The CDR3 runs 12 residues. The CDR3 DNA follows: TGTGCCAGCAGCATCGGTTTGTATGGCTACACCTTC. Translation: CASSIGLYGYTF.

The V and J genes are TRBV7-9 and TRBJ1-5; 10 nucleotides agree with TRBD1. V was clipped by 4 bases and J by 9 bases; unmatched bases: 9. Germline V lookup: CDR1 SEHNR, CDR2 FQNEAQ (reference sequence). This CDR3 is built from 15 residues. The CDR3 here is CASSSGQGTLGPQHF. DNA for the CDR3: TGTGCCAGCAGCTCGGGACAGGGGACCCTGGGGCCCCAGCATTTT.

The sample holds a few counts of this clonotype. V usage is TRBV11-1 and J usage is TRBJ1-1; weak D call: TRBD1 (5 bases). Trimming cost V 0 bases and J 2 bases, with 19 bases left between them. Germline assignment: CDR1 SGHAT and CDR2 FQDESV (reference sequence). CDR3 length: 18 amino acids. CDR3 DNA: TGTGCCAGCAGCTTAGCCGCTCCAAACAGGAAGATAAACACTGAAGCTTTCTTT. Its translation is CASSLAAPNRKINTEAFF.

This chain links TRBV7-2 with TRBJ1-5, with D hard to call. V lost 6 bases and J lost 1, with 7 bases in between. Germline V gives CDR1 SGHTA, CDR2 FQGNSA. The CDR3 is 13 amino acids. The CDR3 region is CASSPDSNQPQHF. The CDR3 DNA reads TGTGCCAGCAGTCCGGACAGCAATCAGCCCCAGCATTTT. The full variable domain, its missing parts supplied by reference TRBV7-2 and TRBJ1-5, is GAGVSQSPSNKVTEKGKDVELRCDPISGHTALYWYRQSLGQGLEFLIYFQGNSAPDKSGLPSDRFSAERTGGSVSTLTIQRTQQEDSAVYLCASSPDSNQPQHFGDGTRLSIL.

This clonotype showed up many times. The chain has TRBV29-1 and TRBJ1-5; 7 nucleotides match TRBD1. This CDR3 has 15 residues. Germline loops: CDR1 SQVTM, CDR2 ANQGSEA. Germline trimming cut 1 base from V and 1 base from J; bases unmatched to any gene: 4. The CDR3 bases are TGCAGCGTTGAAGGCCCGGACAGGAGCAATCAGCCCCAGCATTTT. Encoded protein: CSVEGPDRSNQPQHF.

This chain joins TRBV6-1 and TRBJ2-7; 8 nucleotides line up with TRBD1. Germline lookup yields CDR1 MNHNS and CDR2 SASEGT. The trim removed 3 bases at V and 7 bases at J, leaving 14 bases unmatched. This CDR3 has 16 amino acids. The CDR3 coding sequence is TGTGCCAGCAGTGAGAGATTGGGCCAGGGGGCGCGTGAGCAGTACTTC. This encodes CASSERLGQGAREQYF.

A few counts support this clonotype. The chain is built from TRBV27 and TRBJ1-1; no firm D call. With 5 bases removed from V and 4 bases from J, the gap between germline ends came to 11 bases. Germline CDR1 reads MNHEY; CDR2 reads SMNVEV (reference sequence). The CDR3 sequence is 13 residues long. CDR3 sequence: CASSPVETTEAFF. The CDR3 DNA sequence: TGTGCCAGCAGTCCGGTGGAGACCACTGAAGCTTTCTTT.

Judged by abundance, this clonotype is medium-sized. V is TRBV6-6 and J is TRBJ1-4; D uncertain. The CDR3 spans 12 residues. CDR1 is MNHNY, CDR2 SVGAGI, per germline (reference sequence). Trimming stripped 0 bases from V and 10 bases from J, with 6 bases between. CDR3 region: CASSYSTGKLFF. In DNA, the CDR3 is TGTGCCAGCAGTTACTCGACGGGAAAACTGTTTTTT.

By sample share, this clonotype is medium-sized. The gene calls are TRBV15 and TRBJ1-2, with a weak D call TRBD1 (5 bases). The V end lost 5 bases, the J end lost 5 bases, and 21 bases lay between the germline ends. In germline, CDR1 is LNHNV, CDR2 YYDKDF (reference sequence). There are 16 residues in the CDR3. The CDR3 sequence is CATSLLGEGNRYGYTF. The CDR3 bases are TGTGCCACCAGCCTTTTGGGGGAGGGAAATCGGTATGGCTACACCTTC.

The V call is TRBV7-9, the J call TRBJ1-1; D gene ambiguous. V was pared by 6 bases and J by 4 bases, with 6 bases between. Looked up from germline, CDR1 is SEHNR and CDR2 is FQNEAQ (reference sequence). The CDR3 covers 11 residues. The CDR3 sequence is CASSPGTEAFF. CDR3 bases: TGTGCCAGCAGTCCGGGCACTGAAGCTTTCTTT. The complete variable domain, with remaining parts taken from reference TRBV7-9 and TRBJ1-1, reads DTGVSQNPRHKITKRGQNVTFRCDPISEHNRLYWYRQTLGQGPEFLTYFQNEAQLEKSRLLSDRFSAERPKGSFSTLEIQRTEQGDSAMYLCASSPGTEAFFGQGTRLTVV.

The CDR3 is CASSFGGTSGSIQYF. In nucleotides, the CDR3 is TGTGCCAGCAGCTTCGGTGGGACTAGCGGAAGCATTCAGTACTTC. The chain employs TRBV5-4 and TRBJ2-4; 11 bases fit TRBD2. The CDR3 consists of 15 residues. The germline V gene encodes CDR1 SGHNT and CDR2 YYREEE (reference sequence). The J segment lost 9 bases and the V segment lost 2 bases, leaving 7 bases of the junction unmatched. Full variable domain (rest looked up from reference TRBV5-4 and TRBJ2-4): ETGVTQSPTHLIKTRGQQVTLRCSSQSGHNTVSWYQQALGQGPQFIFQYYREEENGRGNFPPRFSGLQFPNYSSELNVNALELDDSALYLCASSFGGTSGSIQYFGAGTRLSVL.

The rearrangement joins TRBV3-1 to TRBJ2-1; the D is unclear. Trimming stripped 0 bases from V and 0 bases from J, with 6 bases between. Looked up from germline, CDR1 is LGHDT and CDR2 is YNNKEL (reference sequence). The CDR3 has 15 amino acids. CDR3 sequence reads: CASSQDRSSYNEQFF. The CDR3 DNA sequence: TGTGCCAGCAGCCAAGATCGTAGCTCCTACAATGAGCAGTTCTTC.

A word on this clonotype: This may stem from a read error, because a much larger clone lies one nucleotide away. The J gene is TRBJ2-7, the V gene TRBV6-5, with D perhaps matching TRBD1 (6 bases). Germline assignment: CDR1 MNHEY and CDR2 SVGAGI. The CDR3 runs 13 residues. Trimming removed 2 bases from V and 8 bases from J, with 13 bases in between. The CDR3 region has the DNA TGTGCCAGCAGTTACGACAGGAGCCACAAGCAGTACTTC. Its protein product is CASSYDRSHKQYF.

The chain has TRBV12-3 or TRBV12-4 and TRBJ1-2; TRBD1 aligns across 7 bases. This CDR3 has 18 residues. V gave up 3 bases and J gave up 6 bases; unmatched junction bases: 19. The CDR3 DNA reads TGTGCCAGCAGTTTGTCGGGGCGACAGGGCCGAGTGGGTAATGGCTACACCTTC. This translates into CASSLSGRQGRVGNGYTF.

The chain is built from TRBV20-1 and TRBJ1-5, with D perhaps TRBD1 (5 bases). V was pared by 3 bases and J by 7 bases, with 19 bases between. Germline-derived CDR1 and CDR2 are DFQATT and SNEGSKA (reference sequence). The CDR3 totals 15 residues. Here the CDR3 DNA reads TGCAGTGCTAGGTCTTGGGGGGGGTCCAAACAGCCCCAGCATTTT. Translating it yields CSARSWGGSKQPQHF.

This clonotype appeared once. A much bigger clone sits one base away, suggesting this may be a read error. The genes are TRBV7-2 and TRBJ1-6; 10 bases match TRBD1. V lost 6 bases, J lost 9 bases, and 5 bases stayed unmatched. CDR1 is SGHTA and CDR2 is FQGNSA in the germline V gene. This CDR3 is 14 amino acids long. The CDR3 sequence is CASSSGDRGSPLHF. DNA for the CDR3: TGTGCCAGCAGTTCCGGGGACAGGGGTTCACCCCTCCACTTT. The entire variable domain, with the rest obtained from reference TRBV7-2 and TRBJ1-6, is as follows: GAGVSQSPSNKVTEKGKDVELRCDPISGHTALYWYRQSLGQGLEFLIYFQGNSAPDKSGLPSDRFSAERTGGSVSTLTIQRTQQEDSAVYLCASSSGDRGSPLHFGNGTRLTVT.

The chain uses TRBV11-3 and TRBJ1-1; 7 bases fit TRBD1. V lost 5 bases to trimming and J lost 1 base; unmatched junction nucleotides: 4. This CDR3 comprises 14 residues. Germline V CDR1 and CDR2: SGHNT, YENEEA. The CDR3 protein is CASSKGQENTEAFF. The CDR3 DNA follows: TGTGCCAGCAGCAAAGGACAGGAGAACACTGAAGCTTTCTTT.

The genes are TRBV10-3 and TRBJ1-1, with D unclear. Trimming stripped 2 bases from V and 1 base from J, with 5 bases between. CDR1 and CDR2 (germline): ENHRY, SYGVKD. The CDR3 totals 13 residues. Written as DNA, the CDR3 is TGTGCCATCAGTGAGAAACCGAACACTGAAGCTTTCTTT. Protein: CAISEKPNTEAFF.

By sample share, this clonotype is medium-sized (0.01 to 0.1%). The chain joins TRBV15 to TRBJ1-4, with unresolved D. V shed 0 bases and J shed 0 bases, with 8 bases lying between them. This CDR3 has 16 amino acids. The germline gives CDR1 LNHNV, CDR2 YYDKDF (reference sequence). This chain's CDR3 is CATSREQVSTNEKLFF. The CDR3 DNA sequence: TGTGCCACCAGCAGAGAGCAGGTCTCAACTAATGAAAAACTGTTTTTT.

This clonotype is medium-sized (0.01 to 0.1%) within its sample. The chain couples TRBV18 to TRBJ1-1; a weak D match, TRBD1 (6 bases). CDR3 length equals 15 residues. Germline values: CDR1 KGHSH, CDR2 LQKENI. The V and J ends lost 2 bases and 5 bases respectively, with 15 bases between them. The CDR3 DNA reads as TGTGCCAGCTCACCAGGTCAACAGGGAGGTACTGAAGCTTTCTTT. Translated, it gives CASSPGQQGGTEAFF.

The gene calls are TRBV6-5 and TRBJ2-6, with TRBD2 as a possible D gene (5 bases). V dropped 0 bases and J dropped 0 bases, with 6 bases sitting between them. The germline V gene encodes CDR1 MNHEY and CDR2 SVGAGI. CDR3 length: 16 residues. CDR3: CASSYSRVSGANVLTF. As DNA, the CDR3 is TGTGCCAGCAGTTACTCGCGGGTCTCTGGGGCCAACGTCCTGACTTTC.